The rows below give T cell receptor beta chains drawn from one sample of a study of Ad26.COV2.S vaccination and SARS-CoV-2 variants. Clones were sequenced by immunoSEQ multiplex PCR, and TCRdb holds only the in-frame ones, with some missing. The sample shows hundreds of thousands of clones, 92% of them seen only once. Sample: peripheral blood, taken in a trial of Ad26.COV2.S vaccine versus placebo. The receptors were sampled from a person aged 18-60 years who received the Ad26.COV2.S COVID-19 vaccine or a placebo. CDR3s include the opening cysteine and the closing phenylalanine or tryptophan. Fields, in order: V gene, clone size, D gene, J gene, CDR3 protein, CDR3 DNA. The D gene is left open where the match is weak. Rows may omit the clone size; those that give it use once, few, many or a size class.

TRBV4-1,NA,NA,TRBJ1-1,CASSQPGRRNTEAFF,TGCGCCAGCAGCCAACCAGGACGGAGAAACACTGAAGCTTTCTTT
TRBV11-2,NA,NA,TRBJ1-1,CASSFTTGNTEAFF,TGTGCCAGCAGCTTCACGACAGGGAACACTGAAGCTTTCTTT
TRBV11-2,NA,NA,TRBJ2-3,CASSLDGADTQYF,TGTGCCAGCAGCTTAGATGGGGCAGATACGCAGTATTTT
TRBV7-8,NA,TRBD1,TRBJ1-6,CASSFGQGNSPLHF,TGTGCCAGCAGCTTCGGACAGGGGAATTCACCCCTCCACTTT
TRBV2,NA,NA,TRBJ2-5,CASQQETQYF,TGTGCCAGCCAACAAGAGACCCAGTACTTC
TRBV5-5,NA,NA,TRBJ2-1,CASSYRGFAGEQFF,TGTGCCAGCAGCTATAGGGGGTTTGCGGGTGAGCAGTTCTTC
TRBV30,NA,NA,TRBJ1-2,CAWSEPGIPGYTF,TGTGCCTGGAGTGAGCCAGGGATTCCTGGCTACACCTTC
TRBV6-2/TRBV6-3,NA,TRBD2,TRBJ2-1,CASRRPGEGNEQFF,TGTGCCAGCCGCCGGCCCGGGGAGGGGAATGAGCAGTTCTTC
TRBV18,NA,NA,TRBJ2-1,CASSLGPGKEQFF,TGTGCCAGCTCACTGGGACCCGGAAAAGAGCAGTTCTTC
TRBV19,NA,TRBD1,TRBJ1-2,CASSPPQGSYGYTF,TGTGCCAGTAGTCCCCCACAGGGGTCATATGGCTACACCTTC
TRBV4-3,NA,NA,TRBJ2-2,CASSQDRDANTGELFF,TGCGCCAGCAGCCAAGATAGGGACGCGAACACCGGGGAGCTGTTTTTT
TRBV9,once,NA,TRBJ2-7,CASSHYLGVSYEQYF,TGTGCCAGCAGCCACTATTTGGGAGTCTCCTACGAGCAGTACTTC
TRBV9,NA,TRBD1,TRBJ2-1,CASSVGWGQGYEQFF,TGTGCCAGCAGCGTAGGGTGGGGACAGGGCTATGAGCAGTTCTTC
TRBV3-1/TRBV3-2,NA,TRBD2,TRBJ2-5,CASSQEGLAGPRETQYF,TGTGCCAGCAGCCAAGAAGGGCTAGCGGGGCCAAGGGAGACCCAGTACTTC
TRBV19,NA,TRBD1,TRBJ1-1,CASSRTGNTEAFF,TGTGCCAGTAGTAGGACAGGGAACACTGAAGCTTTCTTT
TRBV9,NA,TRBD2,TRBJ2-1,CASSVGPEGRGVSNEQFF,TGTGCCAGCAGCGTAGGCCCAGAGGGGCGGGGGGTTTCGAATGAGCAGTTCTTC
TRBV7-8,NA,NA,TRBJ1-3,CASRTASSGNTIYF,TGTGCCAGCAGGACAGCTAGCTCTGGAAACACCATATATTTT
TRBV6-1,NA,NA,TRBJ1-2,CASSARRDARRTNYGYTF,TGTGCCAGCAGTGCCCGCCGGGACGCTAGAAGAACTAACTATGGCTACACCTTC
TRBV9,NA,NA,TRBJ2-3,CASSVAGDTQYF,TGTGCCAGCAGCGTAGCTGGAGATACGCAGTATTTT
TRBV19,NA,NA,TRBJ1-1,CASHPRQARRRNTEAFF,TGTGCCAGTCATCCCCGACAGGCCAGAAGGAGAAACACTGAAGCTTTCTTT
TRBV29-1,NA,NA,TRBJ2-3,CSASRLVAIGYTQYF,TGCAGCGCGAGCCGCTTAGTGGCTATAGGGTATACGCAGTATTTT
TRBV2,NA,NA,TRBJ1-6,CASKGVSSYNSPLHF,TGTGCCAGCAAGGGGGTGAGCTCCTATAATTCACCCCTCCACTTT
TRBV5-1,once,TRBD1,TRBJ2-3,CASSLQGVTDTQYF,TGCGCCAGCAGCTTGCAGGGGGTCACAGATACGCAGTATTTT
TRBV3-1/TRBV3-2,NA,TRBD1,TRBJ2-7,CASSQGTGQGAISYEQYF,TGTGCCAGCAGCCAAGGGACGGGACAGGGGGCGATCTCCTACGAGCAGTACTTC
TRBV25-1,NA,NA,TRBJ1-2,CASSFNLGYGYTF,TGTGCCAGCAGTTTTAATCTGGGCTATGGCTACACCTTC
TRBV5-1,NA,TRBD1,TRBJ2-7,CASSLAEGQGDEQYF,TGCGCCAGCAGCTTGGCCGAGGGACAGGGGGACGAGCAGTACTTC
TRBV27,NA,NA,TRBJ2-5,CASSLNPRETQYF,TGTGCCAGCAGCTTAAACCCCCGGGAGACCCAGTACTTC
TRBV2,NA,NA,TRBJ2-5,CASSEGGLVETQYF,TGTGCCAGCAGTGAGGGGGGTCTCGTCGAGACCCAGTACTTC
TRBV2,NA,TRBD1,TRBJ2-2,CASSEGTGNTGELFF,TGTGCCAGCAGTGAGGGGACAGGGAACACCGGGGAGCTGTTTTTT
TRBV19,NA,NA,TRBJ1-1,CASSIRAGTEAFF,TGTGCCAGTAGTATCCGGGCGGGCACTGAAGCTTTCTTT
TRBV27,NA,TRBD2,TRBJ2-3,CASSSASGGNTDTQYF,TGTGCCAGCAGTTCCGCTAGCGGGGGGAACACAGATACGCAGTATTTT
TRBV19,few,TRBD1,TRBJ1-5,CASRDRDLRLSNQPQHF,TGTGCCAGTAGGGACAGGGACCTCCGTTTGAGCAATCAGCCCCAGCATTTT
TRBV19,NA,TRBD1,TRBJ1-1,CASSWTGRGTEAFF,TGTGCCAGTAGTTGGACAGGGCGGGGCACTGAAGCTTTCTTT
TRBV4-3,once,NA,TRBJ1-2,CASSQDGQGKTYGYTF,TGCGCCAGCAGCCAAGATGGCCAGGGAAAAACCTATGGCTACACCTTC
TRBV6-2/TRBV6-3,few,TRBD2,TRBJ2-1,CASSPRLAGEYNEQFF,TGTGCCAGCAGCCCACGACTAGCGGGGGAATACAATGAGCAGTTCTTC
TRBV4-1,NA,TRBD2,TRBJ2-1,CASSHLAGRNEQFF,TGCGCCAGCAGCCACCTAGCGGGGAGGAATGAGCAGTTCTTC
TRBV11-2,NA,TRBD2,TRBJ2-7,CASSFGLAGDPSSYEQYF,TGTGCCAGCAGCTTTGGACTAGCGGGGGACCCGAGCTCCTACGAGCAGTACTTC
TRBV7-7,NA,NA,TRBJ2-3,CAVPGRRLSDSSTDTQYF,TGTGCCGTTCCGGGACGACGACTCTCTGATTCTAGCACAGATACGCAGTATTTT
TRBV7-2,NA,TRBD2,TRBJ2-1,CASSRRRSSGANEQFF,TGTGCCAGCAGCCGCAGGCGGTCTAGCGGGGCGAATGAGCAGTTCTTC